The present entry profiles one T cell receptor (beta chain) with its context. The data derive from a study of blood T cell repertoires in COVID-19. V dropped 2 bases and J dropped 4 bases, with 6 bases sitting between them. The V gene's germline CDR1 is MNHNY and CDR2 SVGAGI (reference sequence). This CDR3 region has 13 residues. Some clones are missing from TCRdb's copy, which holds only in-frame ones; the method was immunoSEQ multiplex PCR. The sample lists over 50,000 clones, about 87% occurring once. The chain employs TRBV6-6 and TRBJ2-1, with D hard to call. Sequenced sample: peripheral blood. This TCR was recovered from a man between 60 and 75 years old with acute or convalescent COVID-19. The CDR3 DNA sequence: TGTGCCAGCAGTTACGGCAGATACAATGAGCAGTTCTTC. Encoded protein: CASSYGRYNEQFF.